The 21 T cell receptor beta chains reported below all come from one sample, sequenced in a study of sequential checkpoint blockade in melanoma. Treatment indicated: randomized to nivolumab then ipilimumab (arm A) or the reverse (arm B). Produced via immunoSEQ multiplex PCR; TCRdb's table is partial and in-frame only. The data show roughly 8,400 clones, 23% seen once. Source: tumor tissue (inferred from file names), taken from a patient given nivolumab and ipilimumab in sequence. The receptors come from a human donor with melanoma.

V usage is TRBV5-1 and J usage is TRBJ2-3; tentatively, D is TRBD1 or TRBD2 (6 bases each). The V end lost 0 bases, the J end lost 5 bases, and 10 bases lay between the germline ends. This CDR3 has 14 amino acids. Germline V gene lookup returns CDR1 SGHRS and CDR2 YFSETQ. CDR3 coding DNA: TGCGCCAGCAGCTTGGGGGGGGCGGGAGATACGCAGTATTTT. It is translated as CASSLGGAGDTQYF. The whole variable domain, remainder taken from reference TRBV5-1 and TRBJ2-3, is KAGVTQTPRYLIKTRGQQVTLSCSPISGHRSVSWYQQTPGQGLQFLFEYFSETQRNKGNFPGRFSGRQFSNSRSEMNVSTLELGDSALYLCASSLGGAGDTQYFGPGTRLTVL.

The chain joins TRBV23-1 to TRBJ2-5, with 8 bases lining up with TRBD1. TRBV23-1 is given ORF status, its function remaining uncertain. The V and J ends lost 8 bases and 2 bases, in that order; junction bases with no gene match: 10. The CDR3 covers 15 residues. In DNA, the CDR3 is TGCGCCAGCCCTCTGGGGGACAGGTTTCAAGAGACCCAGTACTTC. It specifies CASPLGDRFQETQYF.

There are a few counts of this clone. The genes are TRBV6-8 and TRBJ2-3; TRBD1 agrees at 7 bases. This CDR3 contains 17 residues. CDR1 is MNHGY and CDR2 is SAAAGT in the germline V gene. The V segment lost 6 bases and the J segment 2 bases; nucleotides outside the gene matches: 14. The CDR3 here is CASRTFRQGSPTDTQYF. The CDR3 coding sequence is TGTGCCAGCAGAACTTTTCGACAGGGCTCCCCCACAGATACGCAGTATTTT.

The V call is TRBV11-3, the J call TRBJ2-1; D may be TRBD1 or TRBD2 (5 bases each). The CDR3 is made up of 15 amino acids. Trimming took 5 bases from V and 0 from J, leaving 11 bases between them. Germline V gives CDR1 SGHNT, CDR2 YENEEA. The CDR3 DNA sequence: TGTGCCAGCAGCCGGGACCCGAGCTCCTACAATGAGCAGTTCTTC. Protein product: CASSRDPSSYNEQFF.

This clone was seen more than once but under ten times. The CDR3 region is CASSIFPTTEAFF. The CDR3 nucleotides read TGTGCCAGCAGTATCTTTCCCACCACTGAAGCTTTCTTT. The chain uses TRBV6-8 and TRBJ1-1; D not certain. Trimming removed 5 bases from V and 4 bases from J, with 11 bases in between. This CDR3 spans 13 amino acids. Germline V CDR1 and CDR2: MNHGY, SAAAGT.

V gene TRBV28 combines with J gene TRBJ1-2, with D perhaps matching TRBD1 (5 bases). This CDR3 contains 15 residues. The V gene lost 1 base and the J gene lost 0 bases, with 9 bases spanning the gap. Germline-derived CDR1 and CDR2 are MDHEN and SYDVKM. CDR3 amino acids: CASSLFWGANYGYTF. DNA for the CDR3: TGTGCCAGCAGTTTATTTTGGGGCGCTAACTATGGCTACACCTTC.

The rearrangement joins TRBV29-1 to TRBJ1-4; D possibly corresponds to TRBD1 (5 bases). The germline gives CDR1 SQVTM, CDR2 ANQGSEA. Deletions cut 8 bases from V and 8 bases from J, with 18 bases between. There are 13 residues in the CDR3. The CDR3 protein is CSSKKGIGEKLFF. As DNA, the CDR3 is TGCAGCTCAAAGAAGGGGATAGGGGAAAAACTGTTTTTT.

This clone was seen many times. This chain links TRBV11-3 with TRBJ1-1; a possible D gene is TRBD1 (5 bases). Germline CDR1 SGHNT, CDR2 YENEEA. This CDR3 has 14 amino acids. V was cut by 1 base and J by 0 bases, with 6 bases left in between. The CDR3 reads CASSLGGVNTEAFF. CDR3 in DNA: TGTGCCAGCAGCTTAGGAGGGGTGAACACTGAAGCTTTCTTT.

This clone came up a few times. The gene calls are TRBV28 and TRBJ2-5; D call uncertain. V lost 5 bases and J lost 6, with 19 bases in between. CDR3 length equals 15 residues. Germline CDR1 reads MDHEN; CDR2 reads SYDVKM. As DNA, the CDR3 is TGTGCCAGCAGTACACTTCGCCCCCCAGAGAAGACCCAGTACTTC. Residues: CASSTLRPPEKTQYF.

The chain is built from TRBV18 and TRBJ2-1; the match to TRBD2 covers 10 bases. Trimming cost V 5 bases and J 6 bases; bases outside gene matches: 7. Germline V gives CDR1 KGHSH, CDR2 LQKENI. The CDR3 consists of 15 residues. DNA for the CDR3: TGTGCCAGCTCATTCAGCGGGGGGGCCTTCAATGAGCAGTTCTTC. It codes for CASSFSGGAFNEQFF.

The chain has TRBV11-3 and TRBJ2-7; TRBD1 aligns across 9 bases. The trim removed 5 bases at V and 3 bases at J, leaving 8 bases unmatched. Germline values: CDR1 SGHNT, CDR2 YENEEA. This CDR3 has 15 amino acids. The CDR3 here is CASSLIPGQGYEQYV. The CDR3 nucleotides are TGTGCCAGCAGCCTAATTCCGGGACAGGGCTACGAGCAGTACGTC.

This clone was found many times. The chain is built from TRBV11-3 and TRBJ1-1, with D possibly TRBD1 on 6 matching bases. CDR1 is SGHNT and CDR2 is YENEEA in the germline V gene. This CDR3 spans 14 amino acids. The ends were cut back, 5 bases at V and 6 bases at J, with 16 bases in the middle. CDR3 loop: CASSALHGGPEAFF. CDR3 in DNA: TGTGCCAGCAGCGCTCTCCACGGGGGCCCTGAAGCTTTCTTT.

In its sample, this clone was seen a few times. This sequence joins TRBV11-3 and TRBJ2-1; 9 bases are shared with TRBD1. This CDR3 has 16 residues. V was pared by 3 bases and J by 5 bases, with 8 bases of the junction left unmatched. Per germline, CDR1 SGHNT and CDR2 YENEEA. CDR3 loop: CASSLELGQGNNEQFF. CDR3 DNA: TGTGCCAGCAGCTTGGAGTTGGGACAGGGTAACAATGAGCAGTTCTTC.

This chain links TRBV29-1 with TRBJ2-1, with D uncertain. The V end was cut by 5 bases, the J end by 6 bases, with 11 bases between. The length of the CDR3 is 12 residues. CDR1 and CDR2 from the germline V gene are SQVTM and ANQGSEA. The CDR3 bases are TGCAGCGTTCGCGGTGGGTTCAATGAGCAGTTCTTC. Residues: CSVRGGFNEQFF.

This CDR3 is CASVWDRDDYGYTF. Here the CDR3 DNA reads TGTGCTAGTGTCTGGGACAGGGATGACTATGGCTACACCTTC. V and J are TRBV12-5 and TRBJ1-2; 9 nucleotides align to TRBD1. There are 14 residues in the CDR3. Trimming took 7 bases from V and 3 from J; bases not matched to a gene: 6. Germline lookup yields CDR1 LGHNT and CDR2 FRNRAP.

The chain is built from TRBV18 and TRBJ1-2, with D possibly being TRBD1 (6 bases). Trimming pared 5 bases from V and 8 bases from J, leaving 15 bases between. The CDR3 totals 13 residues. Germline values: CDR1 KGHSH, CDR2 LQKENI. CDR3 amino acids: CASSTRGFYGYTF. The CDR3 DNA reads TGTGCCAGCTCAACCAGGGGATTTTACGGCTACACCTTC. Full variable domain (missing parts from reference TRBV18 and TRBJ1-2): NAGVMQNPRHLVRRRGQEARLRCSPMKGHSHVYWYRQLPEEGLKFMVYLQKENIIDESGMPKERFSAEFPKEGPSILRIQQVVRGDSAAYFCASSTRGFYGYTFGSGTRLTVV.

This clone counts as medium-sized. The V and J genes are TRBV19 and TRBJ1-1, with D possibly TRBD1 on 5 matching bases. Germline CDR1 and CDR2: LNHDA and SQIVND (reference sequence). V gave up 6 bases and J gave up 3 bases, with 8 bases separating them. The CDR3 has 12 residues. This chain's CDR3 is CASRGEYTEAFF. CDR3 in DNA: TGTGCCAGTAGGGGGGAATACACTGAAGCTTTCTTT.

This clone is medium-sized in the sample. The genes are TRBV11-3 and TRBJ2-7, with D maybe TRBD1 (6 bases). Germline loops: CDR1 SGHNT, CDR2 YENEEA. CDR3 length: 16 residues. V was trimmed by 3 bases and J by 2 bases, leaving 17 bases between them. In DNA form, the CDR3 reads TGTGCCAGCAGCTTTGGTTCCCCGGACAGAGCCTACGAGCAGTACTTC. Amino acid sequence: CASSFGSPDRAYEQYF.

The sample holds a few counts of this clone. The chain recombines TRBV28 with TRBJ2-5, with D possibly matching TRBD1 (6 bases). The CDR3 spans 12 residues. V lost 10 bases and J 7 bases, leaving 16 bases between the germline ends. Germline CDR1 reads MDHEN; CDR2 reads SYDVKM. In DNA, the CDR3 is TGTGCCACCAGGGGTCGTGGGGGGACCCAGTACTTC. It codes for CATRGRGGTQYF.

This clone appeared a few times. The rearrangement links TRBV10-1 to TRBJ2-3; tentative D call: TRBD2 (5 bases). V lost 2 bases and J 4 bases, leaving 13 bases between the germline ends. There are 15 residues in the CDR3. Germline V gene sequence: CDR1 WNHNN, CDR2 SYGVQD (reference sequence). This CDR3 is CASSEPSLSPDTQYF. DNA for the CDR3: TGCGCCAGCAGTGAGCCTAGCCTTTCCCCAGATACGCAGTATTTT.

This clone was seen repeatedly, ten times or more. This chain joins TRBV11-3 and TRBJ1-3, with D perhaps TRBD1 (6 bases). Germline-derived CDR1 and CDR2 are SGHNT and YENEEA. Trimming pared 5 bases from V and 1 base from J, leaving 15 bases between. This CDR3 region has 16 residues. The CDR3: CASSPHRAASGNTIYF. The CDR3 DNA follows: TGTGCCAGCAGCCCCCACAGGGCCGCTTCTGGAAACACCATATATTTT.